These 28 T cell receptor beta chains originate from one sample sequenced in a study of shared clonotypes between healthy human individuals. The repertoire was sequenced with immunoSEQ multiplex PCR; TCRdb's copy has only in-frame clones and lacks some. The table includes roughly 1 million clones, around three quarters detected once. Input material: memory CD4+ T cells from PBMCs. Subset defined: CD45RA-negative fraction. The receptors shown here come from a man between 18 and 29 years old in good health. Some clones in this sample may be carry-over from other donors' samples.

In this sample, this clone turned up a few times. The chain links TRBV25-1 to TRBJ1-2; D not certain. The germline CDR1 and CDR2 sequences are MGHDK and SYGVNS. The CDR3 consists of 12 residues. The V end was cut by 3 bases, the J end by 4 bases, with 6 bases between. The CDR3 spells CASSETLYGYTF. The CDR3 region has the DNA TGTGCCAGCAGTGAGACCCTCTATGGCTACACCTTC.

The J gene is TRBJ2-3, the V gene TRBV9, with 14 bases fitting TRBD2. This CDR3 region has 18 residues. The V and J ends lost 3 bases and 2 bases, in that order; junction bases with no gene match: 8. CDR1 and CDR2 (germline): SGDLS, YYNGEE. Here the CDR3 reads CASSATGLAGEITDTQYF. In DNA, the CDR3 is TGTGCCAGCAGCGCAACGGGACTAGCGGGAGAAATCACAGATACGCAGTATTTT.

CDR3 DNA: TGTGCCAGCAGCTTCGGCGGGAGTACCTACGAGCAGTACTTC. Its protein is CASSFGGSTYEQYF. V is TRBV7-3 and J is TRBJ2-7, with 7 bases lining up with TRBD2. The CDR3 extends over 14 amino acids. Germline assignment: CDR1 SGHTA and CDR2 FQGTGA. Trimming removed 3 bases from V and 2 bases from J; junction bases left unmatched: 4.

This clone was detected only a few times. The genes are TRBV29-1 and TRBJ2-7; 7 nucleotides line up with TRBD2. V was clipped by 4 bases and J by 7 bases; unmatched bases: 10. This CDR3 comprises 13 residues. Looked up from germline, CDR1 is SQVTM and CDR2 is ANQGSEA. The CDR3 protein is CSVGAGVHGEQYF. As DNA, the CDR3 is TGCAGCGTTGGGGCGGGGGTCCATGGGGAGCAGTACTTC.

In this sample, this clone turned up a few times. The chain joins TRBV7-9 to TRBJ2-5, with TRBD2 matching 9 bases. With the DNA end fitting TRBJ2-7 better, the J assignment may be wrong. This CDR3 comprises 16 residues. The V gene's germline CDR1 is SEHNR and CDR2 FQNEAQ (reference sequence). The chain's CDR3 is CASSLMAGGKFYEQYF. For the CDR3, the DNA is TGTGCCAGCAGCTTAATGGCGGGAGGGAAATTCTACGAGCAGTACTTC.

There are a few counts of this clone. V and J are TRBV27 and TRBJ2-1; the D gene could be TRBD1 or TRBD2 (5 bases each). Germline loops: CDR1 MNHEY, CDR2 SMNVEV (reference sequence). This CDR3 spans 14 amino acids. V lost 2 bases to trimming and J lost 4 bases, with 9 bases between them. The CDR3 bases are TGTGCCAGCAGTTTAAGGGACCTTTACAATGAGCAGTTCTTC. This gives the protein CASSLRDLYNEQFF.

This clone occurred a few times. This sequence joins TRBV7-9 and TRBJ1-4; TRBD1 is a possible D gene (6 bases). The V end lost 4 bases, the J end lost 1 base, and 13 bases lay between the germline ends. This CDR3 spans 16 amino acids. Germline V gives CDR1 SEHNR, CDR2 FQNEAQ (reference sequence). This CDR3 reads CASSSLLQGTNEKLFF. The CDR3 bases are TGTGCCAGCAGCTCTCTCCTACAGGGAACTAATGAAAAACTGTTTTTT.

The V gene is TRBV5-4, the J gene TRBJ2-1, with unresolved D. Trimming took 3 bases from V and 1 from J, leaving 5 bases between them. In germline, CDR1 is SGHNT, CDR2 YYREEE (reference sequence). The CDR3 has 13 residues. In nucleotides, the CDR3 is TGTGCCAGCAGCTATACTTCCTACAATGAGCAGTTCTTC. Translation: CASSYTSYNEQFF.

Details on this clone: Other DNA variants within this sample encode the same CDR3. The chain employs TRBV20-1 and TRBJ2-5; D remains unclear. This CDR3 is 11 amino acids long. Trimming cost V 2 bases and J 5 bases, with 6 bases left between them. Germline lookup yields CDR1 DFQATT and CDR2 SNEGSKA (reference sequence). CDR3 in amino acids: CSARPSETQYF. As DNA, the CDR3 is TGCAGTGCTAGACCATCGGAGACCCAGTACTTC.

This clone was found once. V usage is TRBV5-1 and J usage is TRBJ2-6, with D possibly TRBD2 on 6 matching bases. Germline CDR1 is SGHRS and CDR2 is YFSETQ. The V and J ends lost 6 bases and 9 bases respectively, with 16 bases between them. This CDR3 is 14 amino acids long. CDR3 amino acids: CASTPERGGNVLTF. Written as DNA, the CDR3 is TGCGCCAGCACCCCCGAAAGGGGAGGCAACGTCCTGACTTTC.

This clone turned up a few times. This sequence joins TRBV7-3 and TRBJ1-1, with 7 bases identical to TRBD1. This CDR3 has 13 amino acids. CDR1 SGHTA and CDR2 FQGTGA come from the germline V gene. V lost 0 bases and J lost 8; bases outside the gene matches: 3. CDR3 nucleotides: TGTGCCAGCAGCTTAACTGGCAGGGGGGAAGCTTTCTTT. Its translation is CASSLTGRGEAFF.

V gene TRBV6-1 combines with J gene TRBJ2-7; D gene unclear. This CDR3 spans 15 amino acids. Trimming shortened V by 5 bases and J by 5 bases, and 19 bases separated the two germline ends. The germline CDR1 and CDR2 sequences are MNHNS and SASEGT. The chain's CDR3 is CASSNRPGNRDEQYF. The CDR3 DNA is TGTGCCAGCAGTAACAGACCCGGCAATAGGGACGAGCAGTACTTC.

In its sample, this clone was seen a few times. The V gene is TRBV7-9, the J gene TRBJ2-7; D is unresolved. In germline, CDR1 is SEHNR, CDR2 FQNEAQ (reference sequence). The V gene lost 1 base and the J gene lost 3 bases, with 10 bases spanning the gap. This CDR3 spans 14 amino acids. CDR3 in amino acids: CASSLGGHYYEQYF. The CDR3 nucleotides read TGTGCCAGCAGCTTAGGTGGTCACTACTACGAGCAGTACTTC.

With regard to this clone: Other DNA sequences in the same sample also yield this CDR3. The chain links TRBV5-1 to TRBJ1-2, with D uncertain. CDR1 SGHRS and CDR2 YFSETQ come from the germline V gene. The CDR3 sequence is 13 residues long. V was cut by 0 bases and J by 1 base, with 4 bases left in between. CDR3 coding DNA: TGCGCCAGCAGCTTGGGCAGTAACTATGGCTACACCTTC. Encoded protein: CASSLGSNYGYTF.

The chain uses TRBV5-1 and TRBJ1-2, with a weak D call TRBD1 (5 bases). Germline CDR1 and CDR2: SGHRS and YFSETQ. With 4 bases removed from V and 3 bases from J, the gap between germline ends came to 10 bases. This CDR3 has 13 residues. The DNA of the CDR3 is TGCGCCAGCAGCGCCGGGACTTACTATGGCTACACCTTC. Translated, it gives CASSAGTYYGYTF.

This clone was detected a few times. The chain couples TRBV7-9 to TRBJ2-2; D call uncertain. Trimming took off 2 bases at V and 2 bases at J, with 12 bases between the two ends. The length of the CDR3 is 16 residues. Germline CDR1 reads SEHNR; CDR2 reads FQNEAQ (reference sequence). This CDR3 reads CASSLLQPTNTGELFF. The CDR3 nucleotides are TGTGCCAGCAGCTTATTACAGCCCACCAACACCGGGGAGCTGTTTTTT.

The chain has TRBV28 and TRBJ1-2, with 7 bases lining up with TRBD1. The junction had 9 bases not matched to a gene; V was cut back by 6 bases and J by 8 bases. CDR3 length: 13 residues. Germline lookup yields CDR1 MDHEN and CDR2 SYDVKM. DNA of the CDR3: TGTGCCAGCAGCCTGACAGGGTTAAGAGGCTACACCTTC. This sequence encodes CASSLTGLRGYTF.

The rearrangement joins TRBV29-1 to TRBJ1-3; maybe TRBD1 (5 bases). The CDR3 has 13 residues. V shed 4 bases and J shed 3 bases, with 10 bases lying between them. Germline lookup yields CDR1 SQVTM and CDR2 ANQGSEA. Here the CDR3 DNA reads TGCAGCGTTGGGGGGGGTTTTGGAAACACCATATATTTT. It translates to CSVGGGFGNTIYF.

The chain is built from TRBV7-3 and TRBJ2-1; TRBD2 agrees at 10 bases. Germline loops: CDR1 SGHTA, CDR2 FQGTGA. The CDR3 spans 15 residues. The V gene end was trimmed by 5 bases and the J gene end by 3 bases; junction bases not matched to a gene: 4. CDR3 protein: CASSPTSGDYNEQFF. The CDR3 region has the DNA TGTGCCAGCAGCCCCACTAGCGGGGACTACAATGAGCAGTTCTTC.

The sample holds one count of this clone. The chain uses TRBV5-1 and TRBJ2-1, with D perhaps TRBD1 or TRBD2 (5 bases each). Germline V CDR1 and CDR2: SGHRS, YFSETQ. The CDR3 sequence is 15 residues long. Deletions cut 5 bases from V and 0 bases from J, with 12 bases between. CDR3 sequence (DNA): TGCGCCAGCAGGAGGGACCCCAGCTCCTACAATGAGCAGTTCTTC. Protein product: CASRRDPSSYNEQFF.

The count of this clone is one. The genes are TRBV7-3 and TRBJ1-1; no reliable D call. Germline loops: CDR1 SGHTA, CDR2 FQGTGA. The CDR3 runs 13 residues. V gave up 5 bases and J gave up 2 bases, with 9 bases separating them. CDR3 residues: CASSADYNTEAFF. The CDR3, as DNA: TGTGCCAGCAGCGCCGACTATAACACTGAAGCTTTCTTT.

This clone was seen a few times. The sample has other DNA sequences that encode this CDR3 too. In nucleotides, the CDR3 is TGCAGTGCTAGGCGAGATACGCAGTATTTT. Its translation: CSARRDTQYF. The chain recombines TRBV20-1 with TRBJ2-3; no clear D gene. The V end was cut by 3 bases, the J end by 5 bases, with 3 bases between. Germline V gives CDR1 DFQATT, CDR2 SNEGSKA (reference sequence). This CDR3 is 10 amino acids long.

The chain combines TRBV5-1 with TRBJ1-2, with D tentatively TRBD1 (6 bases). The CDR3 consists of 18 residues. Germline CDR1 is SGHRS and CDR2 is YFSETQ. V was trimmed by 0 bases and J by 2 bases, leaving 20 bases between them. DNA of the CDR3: TGCGCCAGCAGCTTGGCGCCCCATGGACAGAGTGGGAACTATGGCTACACCTTC. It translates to CASSLAPHGQSGNYGYTF.

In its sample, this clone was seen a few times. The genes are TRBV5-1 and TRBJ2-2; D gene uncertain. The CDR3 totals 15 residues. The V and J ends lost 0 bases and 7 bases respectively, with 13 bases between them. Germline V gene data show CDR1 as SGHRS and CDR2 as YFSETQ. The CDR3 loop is CASSLVGPRVGELFF. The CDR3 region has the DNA TGCGCCAGCAGCTTGGTAGGGCCAAGGGTCGGGGAGCTGTTTTTT.

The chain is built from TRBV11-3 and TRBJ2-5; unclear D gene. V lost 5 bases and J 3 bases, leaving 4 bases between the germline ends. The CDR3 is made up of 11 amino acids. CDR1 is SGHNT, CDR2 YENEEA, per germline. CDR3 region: CASSRKETQYF. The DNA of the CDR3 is TGTGCCAGCAGCAGAAAAGAGACCCAGTACTTC.

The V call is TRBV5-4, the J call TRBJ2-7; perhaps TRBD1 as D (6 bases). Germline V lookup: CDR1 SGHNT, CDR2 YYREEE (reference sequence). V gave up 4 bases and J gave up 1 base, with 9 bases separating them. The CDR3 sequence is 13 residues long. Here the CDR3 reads CASSPDRSYEQYF. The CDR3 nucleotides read TGTGCCAGCAGCCCGGACAGATCCTACGAGCAGTACTTC.

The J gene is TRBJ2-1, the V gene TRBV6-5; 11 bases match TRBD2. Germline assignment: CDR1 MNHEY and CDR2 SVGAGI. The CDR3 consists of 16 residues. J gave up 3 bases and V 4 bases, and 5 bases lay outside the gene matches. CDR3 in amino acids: CASSLGLAGYYNEQFF. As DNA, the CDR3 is TGTGCCAGCAGTTTAGGACTAGCGGGCTACTACAATGAGCAGTTCTTC.

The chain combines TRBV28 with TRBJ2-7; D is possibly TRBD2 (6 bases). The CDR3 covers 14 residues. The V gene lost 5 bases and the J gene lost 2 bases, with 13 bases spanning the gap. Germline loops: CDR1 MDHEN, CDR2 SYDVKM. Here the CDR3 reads CASSTPAGTYEQYF. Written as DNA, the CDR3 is TGTGCCAGCAGTACCCCAGCGGGCACCTACGAGCAGTACTTC.